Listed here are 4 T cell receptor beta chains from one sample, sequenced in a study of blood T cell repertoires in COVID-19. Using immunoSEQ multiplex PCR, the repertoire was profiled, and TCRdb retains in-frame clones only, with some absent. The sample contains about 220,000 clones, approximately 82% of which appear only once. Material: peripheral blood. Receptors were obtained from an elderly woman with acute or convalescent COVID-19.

CDR3 amino acids: CASKRVGGDEAFF. The CDR3 bases are TGTGCCAGCAAGAGGGTCGGAGGCGATGAAGCTTTCTTT. This sequence joins TRBV6-5 and TRBJ1-1, with D hard to call. In germline, CDR1 is MNHEY, CDR2 SVGAGI. The CDR3 is made up of 13 amino acids. V shed 7 bases and J shed 7 bases, with 16 bases lying between them.

The CDR3 spells CASSRQGTYGYTF. The CDR3 coding sequence is TGTGCCAGTAGTCGACAGGGCACCTATGGCTACACCTTC. This chain uses TRBV19 with TRBJ1-2, with 7 bases fitting TRBD1. The CDR3 is 13 residues long. Germline V CDR1 and CDR2: LNHDA, SQIVND (reference sequence). J lost 4 bases, V lost 5 bases, and 4 bases had no gene match.

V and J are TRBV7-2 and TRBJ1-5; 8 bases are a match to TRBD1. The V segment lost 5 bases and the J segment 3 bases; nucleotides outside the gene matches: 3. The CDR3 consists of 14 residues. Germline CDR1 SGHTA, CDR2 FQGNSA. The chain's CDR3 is CASSRTGNNQPQHF. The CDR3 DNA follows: TGTGCCAGCAGCAGGACAGGGAACAATCAGCCCCAGCATTTT.

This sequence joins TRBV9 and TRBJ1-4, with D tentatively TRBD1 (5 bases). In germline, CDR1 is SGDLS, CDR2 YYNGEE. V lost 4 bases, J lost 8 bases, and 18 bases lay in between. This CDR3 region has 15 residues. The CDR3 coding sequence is TGTGCCAGCAGCACAACGACCAGATCAGGGGAAAAACTGTTTTTT. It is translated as CASSTTTRSGEKLFF.